This T cell receptor (beta chain) was recovered during a study of blood T cell repertoires in COVID-19. In the authors' workflow: Amplified reference gene primers provided the basis for estimating nucleated cell counts. Libraries were prepared by immunoSEQ multiplex PCR; TCRdb keeps only in-frame clonotypes and omits some of them. From that table come the V and J calls and clone size; the DNA was used to work out D and trimming. Of about 360,000 clones listed, roughly 90% are singletons. The CDR3 has 15 amino acids. CDR1 and CDR2 from the germline V gene are MRHNA and SNTAGT. The ends were cut back, 6 bases at V and 4 bases at J, with 18 bases in the middle. Participant-given clinical history determined each cohort assignment.

The V and J genes are TRBV6-4 and TRBJ2-5, with D possibly matching TRBD2 (6 bases). The sample was PBMCs or T cells enriched from blood (not recorded which). The sequence was collected from a middle-aged woman with acute COVID-19. The CDR3 loop is CASSPVIGGAETQYF. The CDR3 bases are TGTGCCAGCAGCCCCGTTATCGGAGGGGCAGAGACCCAGTACTTC.